This section outlines one TCR beta chain sequence together with its context. The specificity of this receptor is unknown. Base qualities are not recorded, but no much larger clone differs from it by a single base. The sample was run on an Illumina NovaSeq 6000. Using 5'RACE with constant-segment primers, TCRalpha and TCRbeta cDNA libraries were constructed, with sample barcodes and unique molecular identifiers added in the process. Trizol reagent was used to extract RNA from every sample. Library amplification was performed in two PCR steps, and a second sample barcode and Illumina TruSeq adapters were introduced in the second step. The libraries were sequenced on an Illumina NovaSeq using 2 x 150 bp paired-end reads. Regarding the original processing steps: Reads were demultiplexed and collapsed into UMI-guided consensus sequences with migec v1.2.7. Using mixcr v2.1.11, UMI consensuses were aligned to TRA and TRB V and J templates and then assembled into clonotypes. Clonotypes were classified as expanded or contracted when called significant by both edgeR and NoisET, with noise models trained on biological replicates. For edgeR calls, the thresholds were a false discovery rate-adjusted p below 0.01 and a log2 fold-change of 1. PCA with hierarchical clustering of max-normalized trajectories of the 1000 most abundant clonotypes was used as exploratory dynamics analysis. Separately sequenced CD4+ and CD8+ repertoires were used to assign the CD4 or CD8 phenotype of responding clones. TCRdb took the public reads, trimmed them with fastp at Q25, ran MiXCR for clone calling and kept in-frame beta chains. Each entry merges the rows of one CDR3 protein and shows their most common DNA and genes. TCRdb's processing, not the study's, gives the V and J calls here. Counted in this sample were approximately 260,000 distinct CDR3 sequences; roughly 18% of them appeared once. Clones ranked in the top ten supply roughly 23% of the sample.

This sample was included in a study of T-cell memory formation after mild COVID-19 (dated by TCRdb to the early 2020s). At the level of the whole study: Most TCR sequence clusters were specific to one of the two donors. T-cell clones expanding and contracting after mild COVID-19 in two donors were tracked by longitudinal TCRalpha and TCRbeta repertoire sequencing. Two young, previously healthy adult volunteers, one female and one male, were included in the cohort.

Study-wide conclusions, independent of this receptor: SARS-CoV-2 specificity was not confirmed for the second-wave clones peaking on day 37. Balanced CD4/CD8 phenotypes were observed for clones contracting from day 15 to 85, whereas a bias towards CD4+ was observed for a second wave of clones expanding from day 15 to 37. Some responding clones were detected in pre-infection memory, which suggested that pre-existing cross-reactive memory T cells had joined the SARS-CoV-2 response. Contracting CD4+ clones appeared mostly in the CM and EM memory subsets, whereas CD8+ clones were enriched in EMRA. The study included only a couple of mild cases, and larger cohorts that include severe cases with pre-infection samples were judged to be necessary.

PBMCs were isolated by Ficoll-Paque density gradient centrifugation. CDR1 SGHNT and CDR2 YYREEE are derived from the germline V gene (reference sequence). Unmatched junction bases come to 4, with V trimmed by 0 bases and J by 1 base. Taken from cysteine to phenylalanine, the CDR3 has 15 residues. The read is trimmed to its CDR3 DNA, 45 bases read in frame from base 1. The sequencing sample was made of PBMCs or a T cell subset sorted from them (not recorded which). The chain is encoded by TRBV5-4 joined to TRBJ2-7, with TRBD1 matching 7 junction bases. The source of this sequence is a man younger than 30 who had mild COVID-19 (a few samples of this study predate the infection). The sample titles of this study are shuffled in the database, so cell type and time point are left out; the donor was told from shared clones. The CDR3 is CASSLGQGRSYEQYF. The DNA is TGTGCCAGCAGCTTGGGACAGGGACGTTCCTACGAGCAGTACTTC.